Following are 5 T cell receptor beta chains from one sample sequenced in a study of regulatory T cells in long-lasting Graves disease. Building the TCR beta libraries relied on iRepertoire HTBI primers, and CDR3 regions underwent Arm-PCR. MiXCR was run by TCRdb on the multiplex PCR reads, yielding one entry per CDR3 protein. Of 350,000 to 400,000 distinct CDR3 sequences in the sample, about 16% are singletons; the top ten hold about a fifth. Regarding time point: newly diagnosed GD, antithyroid drugs for less than 3 months. From RNA extracted from PBMCs, the TCR library was made. The starting material was peripheral blood mononuclear cells (PBMCs), obtained at new diagnosis, from a patient treated with antithyroid drugs. All receptors derive from a female donor with Graves disease.

This clonotype was counted ten times or more. V and J are TRBV9 and TRBJ2-1; 9 positions match TRBD1. V dropped 1 base and J dropped 5; count of bases not matched to a gene: 4. This CDR3 has 15 amino acids. CDR1 is SGDLS, CDR2 YYNGEE, per germline. The CDR3 region is CASSVSGTGNNEQFF. CDR3 DNA sequence: TGTGCCAGCAGCGTATCCGGGACAGGGAACAATGAGCAGTTCTTC.

This clonotype was counted at least ten times. J is TRBJ2-7 and V is TRBV20-1; D gene unclear. V lost 4 bases, J lost 0 bases, and 13 bases lay in between. Germline V CDR1 and CDR2: DFQATT, SNEGSKA (reference sequence). This CDR3 contains 14 residues. CDR3 bases: TGCAGTGCTAAGTCGGCCGAGAGCTCCTACGAGCAGTACTTC. Translated, it gives CSAKSAESSYEQYF.

In this sample, this clonotype turned up many times. The chain carries TRBV6-5 and TRBJ2-2; a possible D gene is TRBD2 (6 bases). The V gene lost 2 bases and the J gene lost 0 bases, with 13 bases spanning the gap. Germline lookup yields CDR1 MNHEY and CDR2 SVGAGI. CDR3 length: 17 residues. CDR3 DNA: TGTGCCAGCAGTTACGTCCGGCTAGCGCCGAACACCGGGGAGCTGTTTTTT. Translation: CASSYVRLAPNTGELFF.

This clonotype was seen repeatedly, ten times or more. This chain links TRBV11-2 with TRBJ1-5; D is perhaps TRBD1 (6 bases). Germline V CDR1 and CDR2: SGHAT, FQNNGV. The V end was cut by 5 bases, the J end by 6 bases, with 11 bases between. The CDR3 covers 13 residues. The DNA for the CDR3 is TGTGCCAGCAGCGAACAGGGTAGTCAGCCCCAGCATTTT. It codes for CASSEQGSQPQHF.

This clonotype appeared many times. The V call is TRBV5-8, the J call TRBJ1-1, with D possibly TRBD1 on 5 matching bases. The germline V gene has CDR1 SGHTS and CDR2 YDEGEE. The V end lost 3 bases, the J end lost 0 bases, and 9 bases lay between the germline ends. The CDR3 length is 14 residues. The CDR3 loop reads CASSWGRLNTEAFF. CDR3 nucleotides: TGTGCCAGCAGCTGGGGACGGTTGAACACTGAAGCTTTCTTT.